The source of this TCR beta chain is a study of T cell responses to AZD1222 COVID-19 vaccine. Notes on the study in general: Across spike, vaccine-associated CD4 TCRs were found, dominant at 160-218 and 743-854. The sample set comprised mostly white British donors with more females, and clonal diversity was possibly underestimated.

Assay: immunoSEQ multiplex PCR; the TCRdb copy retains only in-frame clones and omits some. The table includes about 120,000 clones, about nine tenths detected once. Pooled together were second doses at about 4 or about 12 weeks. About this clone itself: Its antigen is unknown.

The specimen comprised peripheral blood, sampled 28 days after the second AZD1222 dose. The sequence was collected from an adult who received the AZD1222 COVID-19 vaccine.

CDR3 residues: CASSVARGGNSPLHF. Written as DNA, the CDR3 is TGTGCCAGCAGCGTAGCCAGGGGGGGGAATTCACCCCTCCACTTT. The chain links TRBV9 to TRBJ1-6, with 7 bases lining up with TRBD1. CDR1 and CDR2 from the germline V gene are SGDLS and YYNGEE. V shed 0 bases, J shed 7 bases, and the junction held 4 bases outside the gene matches. This CDR3 region has 15 residues.